This T cell receptor (beta chain) was recovered during a study of Graves' ophthalmopathy and Graves' hyperthyroidism. Study-wide points: A model of 13 signatures distinguished ophthalmopathy from stable hyperthyroidism at roughly 86% sensitivity and 81.08% specificity.

This CDR3 is 14 amino acids long. The germline gives CDR1 SNHLY, CDR2 FYNNEI. With 4 bases removed from V and 6 bases from J, the gap between germline ends came to 12 bases. RNA transcripts were the source from which TCR beta CDR3 regions were amplified. After a first-round RT-PCR with HTBI primers, a second-round multiplex PCR was run. MiXCR was run by TCRdb on the multiplex PCR reads, yielding one entry per CDR3 protein. The sample consists of about 740,000 distinct CDR3 sequences, 40% of them appearing once. This clonotype was seen many times. Its antigen is as yet unknown. If patients had other autoimmune diseases, uncontrolled infections, pregnancy or lactation, they were excluded.

Sequences were obtained from peripheral blood. V usage is TRBV2 and J usage is TRBJ2-2; D ambiguous. The TCR comes from an adult man with Graves' ophthalmopathy. The CDR3 DNA follows: TGTGCCAGCAGTGGGTCAATTCCCTCCGGGGAGCTGTTTTTT. Protein product: CASSGSIPSGELFF.